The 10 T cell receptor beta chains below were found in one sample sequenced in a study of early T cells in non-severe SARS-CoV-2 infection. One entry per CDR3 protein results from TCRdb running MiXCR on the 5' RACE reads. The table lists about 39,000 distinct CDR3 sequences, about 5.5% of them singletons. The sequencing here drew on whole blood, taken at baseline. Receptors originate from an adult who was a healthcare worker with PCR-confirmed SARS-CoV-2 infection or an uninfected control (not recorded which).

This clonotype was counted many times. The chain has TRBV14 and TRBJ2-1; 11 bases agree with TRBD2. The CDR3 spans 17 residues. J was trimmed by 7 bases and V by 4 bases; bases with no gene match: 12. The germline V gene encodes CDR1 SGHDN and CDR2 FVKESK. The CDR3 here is CASSPTDRLAGPNEQFF. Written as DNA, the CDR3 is TGTGCCAGCAGCCCGACGGATCGACTAGCGGGGCCAAATGAGCAGTTCTTC.

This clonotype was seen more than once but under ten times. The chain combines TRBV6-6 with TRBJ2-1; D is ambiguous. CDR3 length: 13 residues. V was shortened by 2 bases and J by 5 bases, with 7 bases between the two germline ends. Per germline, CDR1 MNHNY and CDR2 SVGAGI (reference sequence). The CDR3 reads CASSYGPNNEQFF. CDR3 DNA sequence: TGTGCCAGCAGTTACGGGCCCAACAATGAGCAGTTCTTC.

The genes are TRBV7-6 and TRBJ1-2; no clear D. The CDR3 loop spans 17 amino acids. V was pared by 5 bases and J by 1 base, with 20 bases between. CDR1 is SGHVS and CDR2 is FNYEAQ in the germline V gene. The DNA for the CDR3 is TGTGCCAGCAGCCCCACGGCAGAGGGTCTCGGTAACTATGGCTACACCTTC. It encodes CASSPTAEGLGNYGYTF.

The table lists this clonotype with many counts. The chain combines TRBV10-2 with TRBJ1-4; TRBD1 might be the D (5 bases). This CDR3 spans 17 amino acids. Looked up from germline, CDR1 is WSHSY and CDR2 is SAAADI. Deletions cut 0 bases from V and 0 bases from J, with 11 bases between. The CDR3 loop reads CASSESWGSATNEKLFF. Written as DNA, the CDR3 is TGCGCCAGCAGTGAGTCTTGGGGCAGTGCAACTAATGAAAAACTGTTTTTT.

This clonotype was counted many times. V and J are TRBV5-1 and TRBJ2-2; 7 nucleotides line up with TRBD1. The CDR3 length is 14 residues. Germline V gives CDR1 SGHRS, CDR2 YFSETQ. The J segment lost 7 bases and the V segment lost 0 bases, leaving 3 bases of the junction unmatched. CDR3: CASSLEGAVGELFF. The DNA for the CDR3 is TGCGCCAGCAGCTTGGAGGGGGCTGTCGGGGAGCTGTTTTTT.

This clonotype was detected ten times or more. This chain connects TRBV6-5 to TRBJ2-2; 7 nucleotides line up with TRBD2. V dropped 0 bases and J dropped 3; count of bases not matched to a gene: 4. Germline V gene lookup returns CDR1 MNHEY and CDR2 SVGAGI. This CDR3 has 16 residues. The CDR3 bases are TGTGCCAGCAGTTACTCTCCTAGCGGAGACACCGGGGAGCTGTTTTTT. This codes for CASSYSPSGDTGELFF.

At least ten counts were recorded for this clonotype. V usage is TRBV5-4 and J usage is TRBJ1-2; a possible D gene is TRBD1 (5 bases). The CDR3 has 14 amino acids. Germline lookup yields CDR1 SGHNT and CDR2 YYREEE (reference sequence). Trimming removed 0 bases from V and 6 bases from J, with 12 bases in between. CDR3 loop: CASSLASREHGYTF. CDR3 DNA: TGTGCCAGCAGCTTGGCCAGCAGGGAGCATGGCTACACCTTC.

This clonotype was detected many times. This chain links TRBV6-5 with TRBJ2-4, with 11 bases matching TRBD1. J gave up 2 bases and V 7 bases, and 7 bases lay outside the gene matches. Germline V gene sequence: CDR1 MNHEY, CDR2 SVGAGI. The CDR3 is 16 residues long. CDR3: CASNPRTGGTKNIQYF. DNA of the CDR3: TGTGCCAGCAACCCGCGGACAGGGGGCACCAAAAACATTCAGTACTTC.

The CDR3 loop reads CASSQAGLAGSYEQYF. DNA of the CDR3: TGTGCCAGCAGCCAGGCGGGCCTAGCGGGTTCCTACGAGCAGTACTTC. The chain uses TRBV4-2 and TRBJ2-7; 8 nucleotides align to TRBD2. With V trimmed by 3 bases and J by 1 base, 8 bases remained unmatched. The length of the CDR3 is 16 residues. Germline assignment: CDR1 LGHNA and CDR2 YNFKEQ.

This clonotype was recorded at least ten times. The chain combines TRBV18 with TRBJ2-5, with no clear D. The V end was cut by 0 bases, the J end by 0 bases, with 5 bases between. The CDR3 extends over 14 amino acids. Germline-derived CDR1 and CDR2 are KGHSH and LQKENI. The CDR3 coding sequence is TGTGCCAGCTCACCACCCTGGGACCAAGAGACCCAGTACTTC. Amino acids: CASSPPWDQETQYF.